The next 12 T cell receptor beta chains were all read from a single sample in a study of blood T cells in healthy people across ages. It was with a sample-barcoded 5' primer and a J-beta primer mix that a second PCR of roughly 7 to 12 cycles was run. TCRdb passed the 5' RACE reads through MiXCR, listing each CDR3 protein once. The sample contains some 1.7 million distinct CDR3 sequences, roughly 30% of which appear only once. The sample comprised blood. Source of these receptors: a woman aged 30 to 39 in good health.

This clonotype was seen repeatedly, ten times or more. The gene calls are TRBV7-3 and TRBJ2-5; 8 nucleotides agree with TRBD2. This CDR3 region has 14 residues. Germline CDR1 and CDR2: SGHTA and FQGTGA. The junction had 8 bases not matched to a gene; V was cut back by 6 bases and J by 5 bases. DNA for the CDR3: TGTGCCAGCAGTTCGGGGGGGCGGAGGGAGACCCAGTACTTC. Translated: CASSSGGRRETQYF.

As concerns this clonotype: Germline and junction disagree at one end, which may indicate a read error. The chain links TRBV18 to TRBJ2-1; 10 nucleotides match TRBD1. Germline V gene sequence: CDR1 KGHSH, CDR2 LQKENI. The CDR3 extends over 14 amino acids. The CDR3 sequence is CAISPGTGENEQFF. The CDR3 coding sequence is TGTGCCATCTCACCCGGGACAGGGGAGAATGAGCAGTTCTTC.

The genes are TRBV6-4 and TRBJ2-3, with TRBD2 matching over 10 bases. Per germline, CDR1 MRHNA and CDR2 SNTAGT. The J segment lost 2 bases and the V segment lost 4 bases, leaving 3 bases of the junction unmatched. CDR3 size: 15 residues. The CDR3 reads CASSVSGRFTDTQYF. The CDR3 DNA reads as TGTGCCAGCAGTGTTAGCGGGAGGTTCACAGATACGCAGTATTTT.

In its sample, this clonotype was seen a few times. The V gene is TRBV28, the J gene TRBJ1-6; 7 bases are a match to TRBD1. This CDR3 contains 15 residues. Trimming removed 7 bases from V and 0 bases from J; junction bases left unmatched: 3. CDR1 and CDR2 from the germline V gene are MDHEN and SYDVKM. Here the CDR3 reads CASKGDSSYNSPLHF. Written as DNA, the CDR3 is TGTGCCAGCAAGGGGGACAGCTCCTATAATTCACCCCTCCACTTT.

Note on this clonotype: A much larger clone lies a single base off, so this may be a read error. The gene calls are TRBV7-9 and TRBJ1-4; TRBD1 agrees at 8 bases. The CDR3 sequence is 15 residues long. Germline V gene sequence: CDR1 SEHNR, CDR2 FQNEAQ (reference sequence). The CDR3 region is CVSSPGQGGYEKLFF. CDR3 bases: TGTGTCAGCAGCCCCGGACAGGGCGGGTATGAAAAACTGTTTTTT.

V is TRBV20-1 and J is TRBJ2-1, with 7 bases that match TRBD2. This CDR3 contains 16 residues. Germline CDR1 DFQATT, CDR2 SNEGSKA (reference sequence). The V gene end was trimmed by 3 bases and the J gene end by 3 bases; junction bases not matched to a gene: 11. CDR3 DNA sequence: TGCAGTGCTAGGACGTTAGCAACTAGCGACTACAATGAGCAGTTCTTC. Translated, it gives CSARTLATSDYNEQFF.

This chain connects TRBV5-5 to TRBJ2-1, with D possibly TRBD1 on 6 matching bases. Trimming left V 7 bases short and J 5 bases short, with 13 bases between. CDR1 and CDR2 (germline): SGHKS, YYEKEE (reference sequence). The CDR3 totals 13 residues. The CDR3 region is CASGQGFHNEQFF. The CDR3 DNA sequence: TGTGCCAGCGGCCAGGGGTTCCACAATGAGCAGTTCTTC.

There are a few counts of this clonotype. The J gene is TRBJ2-7, the V gene TRBV27, with D possibly being TRBD2 (5 bases). V lost 5 bases and J 2 bases, leaving 19 bases between the germline ends. This CDR3 is 16 amino acids long. In germline, CDR1 is MNHEY, CDR2 SMNVEV (reference sequence). In nucleotides, the CDR3 is TGTGCCAGCAGTAAATGGGGAGAGTCCCCGACCTACGAGCAGTACTTC. As protein: CASSKWGESPTYEQYF.

This clonotype was seen ten or more times. The V call is TRBV6-6, the J call TRBJ2-7; TRBD1 aligns across 10 bases. CDR1 is MNHNY, CDR2 SVGAGI, per germline (reference sequence). V was pared by 9 bases and J by 6 bases, with 8 bases of the junction left unmatched. The CDR3 runs 13 residues. CDR3 protein: CARQPGQGSEQYF. The CDR3 nucleotides are TGTGCCAGACAACCGGGACAGGGGTCCGAGCAGTACTTC.

The sample holds a few counts of this clonotype. The CDR3 nucleotides are TGTGCCAGCAGCTCTAACCCATACTCTGGGGCCAACGTCCTGACTTTC. Amino acids: CASSSNPYSGANVLTF. The gene calls are TRBV12-3 or TRBV12-4 and TRBJ2-6, with no clear D. The CDR3 covers 16 residues. The V and J ends lost 6 bases and 0 bases respectively, with 12 bases between them.

The genes are TRBV3-1 and TRBJ2-3; D is perhaps TRBD1 or TRBD2 (5 bases each). The V gene lost 1 base and the J gene lost 6 bases, with 17 bases spanning the gap. Germline loops: CDR1 LGHDT, CDR2 YNNKEL (reference sequence). The length of the CDR3 is 16 residues. The CDR3 sequence is CASSQAGDGIGDTQYF. CDR3 DNA sequence: TGTGCCAGCAGCCAAGCCGGGGACGGGATCGGGGATACGCAGTATTTT.

The V call is TRBV7-6, the J call TRBJ2-7, with D possibly matching TRBD2 (6 bases). The length of the CDR3 is 18 residues. V was pared by 6 bases and J by 3 bases, with 27 bases between. From germline, CDR1 is SGHVS and CDR2 FNYEAQ. The chain's CDR3 is CASSQIVRESLDYYEQYF. CDR3 sequence (DNA): TGTGCCAGCAGTCAAATCGTCCGTGAGTCACTGGACTACTACGAGCAGTACTTC.